The sequence of this TCR beta chain was determined in a study of OX40 agonist ivuxolimab in advanced cancers. At the level of the study: Patients were dosed intravenously with ivuxolimab at 0.01 to 10 mg/kg every 2 weeks.

The CDR3 runs 11 residues. Germline V gene sequence: CDR1 SNHLY, CDR2 FYNNEI. Trimming took 6 bases from V and 6 from J, leaving 8 bases between them. The repertoire was sequenced with immunoSEQ multiplex PCR; TCRdb's copy has only in-frame clones and lacks some. Altogether fewer than 25,000 clones are present, about 83% being singletons, with the ten largest covering about a fifth. This clone was detected a few times. The specimen was CD4+ or CD8+ T cells sorted from blood, collected in a trial of the OX40 agonist ivuxolimab. The gene calls are TRBV2 and TRBJ1-1, with D unresolved. This sequence was found in an adult with an advanced solid tumor such as melanoma, head and neck, liver or kidney cancer. Here the CDR3 reads CASSWTAEAFF. CDR3 DNA sequence: TGTGCCAGCAGCTGGACCGCTGAAGCTTTCTTT.